This record concerns one T cell receptor (beta chain) sequence. Its antigen is unknown. This entry belongs to a study of PD-1 blockade in classical Hodgkin lymphoma. Brentuximab vedotin exposure varied among the patients, all of whom had relapsed after autologous stem cell transplantation. Clones were read by immunoSEQ multiplex PCR, and TCRdb kept only the in-frame ones, dropping some. This sample has 57,000 or so clones, with around 89% found just once. Deletions cut 5 bases from V and 6 bases from J, with 14 bases between. The CDR3 runs 14 residues. Germline CDR1 SGHTA, CDR2 FQGNSA. The study's findings and limits: Healthy donors reportedly exceeded newly diagnosed patients in baseline TCR diversity.

This specimen consisted of peripheral blood mononuclear cells (PBMCs), obtained at baseline. The clonotype originates from a human donor with classical Hodgkin lymphoma. The chain has TRBV7-2 and TRBJ1-5; maybe TRBD1 (5 bases). This CDR3 reads CASSPDRVSQPQHF. The CDR3 bases are TGTGCCAGCAGCCCAGACAGAGTTAGTCAGCCCCAGCATTTT.